Presented here are 31 T cell receptor beta chains from one specimen sequenced in a study of T-cell reconstitution after alpha-beta-depleted transplantation in children. Molecular barcoding with unique molecular identifiers was used for the TCRbeta library. From the PCR reads, TCRdb called clonotypes with MiXCR, one entry per CDR3 protein. This table holds 580,000 or so distinct CDR3 sequences, under 30% found once. Sequenced material: PBMCs, mostly from graft donor cells, taken 360 days after TCRalphabeta/CD19-depleted stem cell transplant. These TCRs come from a boy under two years old who had a stem cell transplant for acute myeloid leukemia, so the T cells may come from the graft donor.

The genes are TRBV6-2 or TRBV6-3 and TRBJ2-7; 7 nucleotides agree with TRBD2. The CDR3 sequence is 13 residues long. V shed 8 bases and J 3 bases; nucleotides not matched to a gene: 7. Germline assignment: CDR1 MNHEY and CDR2 SVGEGT. The CDR3 sequence is CASWGAGIYEQYF. CDR3 bases: TGTGCCAGCTGGGGAGCGGGAATCTACGAGCAGTACTTC.

This clonotype was counted many times. The V and J genes are TRBV7-3 and TRBJ2-1; 7 bases line up with TRBD1. Germline V gene sequence: CDR1 SGHTA, CDR2 FQGTGA. The CDR3 runs to 15 residues. Trimming at V came to 1 base and at J to 5 bases, leaving 5 bases not matched to a gene. The CDR3 is CASSLMGTENNEQFF. In DNA, the CDR3 is TGTGCCAGCAGCTTAATGGGGACAGAAAACAATGAGCAGTTCTTC.

J is TRBJ2-2 and V is TRBV25-1, with D unclear. Per germline, CDR1 MGHDK and CDR2 SYGVNS. Trimming removed 6 bases at V and 1 base at J, with 9 bases between. The CDR3 loop spans 14 amino acids. CDR3: CASSGRMNTGELFF. The CDR3, as DNA: TGTGCCAGCAGCGGACGGATGAACACCGGGGAGCTGTTTTTT. Using reference TRBV25-1 and TRBJ2-2 for the parts outside the CDR3, the full variable domain is EADIYQTPRYLVIGTGKKITLECSQTMGHDKMYWYQQDPGMELHLIHYSYGVNSTEKGDLSSESTVSRIRTEHFPLTLESARPSHTSQYLCASSGRMNTGELFFGEGSRLTVL.

This clonotype was counted ten times or more. CDR3 amino acids: CASIGMMGQGNTEAFF. CDR3 sequence (DNA): TGTGCCAGCATTGGGATGATGGGACAGGGTAACACTGAAGCTTTCTTT. This sequence joins TRBV6-1 and TRBJ1-1, with 9 bases matching TRBD1. This CDR3 has 16 residues. V lost 7 bases, J lost 2 bases, and 11 bases stayed unmatched. Germline-derived CDR1 and CDR2 are MNHNS and SASEGT.

This clonotype appeared many times. The gene calls are TRBV5-1 and TRBJ2-5; 8 nucleotides agree with TRBD1. From germline, CDR1 is SGHRS and CDR2 YFSETQ. The CDR3 length is 15 residues. Trimming at V came to 3 bases and at J to 2 bases, leaving 6 bases not matched to a gene. CDR3 nucleotide sequence: TGCGCCAGCAGCTCTTCCGGGACAGGACAAGAGACCCAGTACTTC. This gives the protein CASSSSGTGQETQYF.

This clonotype was counted a few times. The J gene is TRBJ1-3, the V gene TRBV29-1; D gene unclear. In germline, CDR1 is SQVTM, CDR2 ANQGSEA. V dropped 7 bases and J dropped 7 bases, with 17 bases sitting between them. The CDR3 consists of 13 residues. CDR3 DNA: TGCAGCGGCCAAACAGCGGCCATGAACACCATATATTTT. It codes for CSGQTAAMNTIYF.

This clonotype occurred a few times. V gene TRBV21-1 combines with J gene TRBJ1-2; TRBD1 was called by the table and not checked on the DNA. TRBV21-1 is a pseudogene segment. The length of the CDR3 is 14 residues. The CDR3 DNA reads TGTGCCAGCAGCAACTACACAGGGTCTGCTGGCTACACCTTC. The encoded protein is CASSNYTGSAGYTF.

CDR3 in DNA: TGCGCCAGCAGCCAAGACAGCACTGAAGCTTTCTTT. Residues: CASSQDSTEAFF. The chain is built from TRBV4-3 and TRBJ1-1; D unresolved. Germline V gives CDR1 LGHNA, CDR2 YSLEER. The V end lost 0 bases, the J end lost 4 bases, and 3 bases lay between the germline ends. The CDR3 extends over 12 amino acids.

V usage is TRBV5-8 and J usage is TRBJ2-7; D gene unclear. Germline assignment: CDR1 SGHTS and CDR2 YDEGEE. Trimming pared 0 bases from V and 3 bases from J, leaving 19 bases between. The CDR3 totals 17 residues. The CDR3 sequence: CASSLEFQSIPLYEQYF. CDR3 in DNA: TGTGCCAGCAGCTTGGAGTTTCAGTCCATTCCCCTCTACGAGCAGTACTTC.

This clonotype was seen more than once but under ten times. The J gene is TRBJ1-4, the V gene TRBV12-3 or TRBV12-4; no firm D call. V lost 4 bases and J 5 bases, leaving 14 bases between the germline ends. The CDR3 is made up of 15 amino acids. Written as DNA, the CDR3 is TGTGCCAGCAGTTCCTCTCAGGCGACCAATGAAAAACTGTTTTTT. It yields the protein CASSSSQATNEKLFF.

In its sample, this clonotype was seen a few times. The V gene is TRBV4-3, the J gene TRBJ2-5, with D perhaps matching TRBD1 (6 bases). The CDR3 is made up of 16 amino acids. Germline CDR1 LGHNA, CDR2 YSLEER. V lost 1 base to trimming and J lost 5 bases, with 17 bases between them. Here the CDR3 reads CASSQALGHLTETQYF. The DNA of the CDR3 is TGCGCCAGCAGCCAAGCCCTGGGACATTTGACGGAGACCCAGTACTTC.

This clonotype occurred many times. In DNA, the CDR3 is TGTGCCAGCAGTTTAACCTTAAGCTACGAGCAGTACGTC. It codes for CASSLTLSYEQYV. The gene calls are TRBV12-3 or TRBV12-4 and TRBJ2-7; no clear D gene. The CDR3 runs 13 residues. V was shortened by 2 bases and J by 3 bases, with 8 bases between the two germline ends.

This clonotype was detected only a few times. The genes are TRBV20-1 and TRBJ1-1; 11 nucleotides align to TRBD1. The CDR3 sequence is 17 residues long. The germline V gene encodes CDR1 DFQATT and CDR2 SNEGSKA (reference sequence). The J segment lost 4 bases and the V segment lost 5 bases, leaving 15 bases of the junction unmatched. Here the CDR3 reads CSALGQGAALRGTEAFF. The CDR3, as DNA: TGCAGTGCTCTAGGACAGGGGGCCGCCCTACGGGGCACTGAAGCTTTCTTT.

This clonotype was detected only a few times. CDR3 in DNA: TGTGCCATCAGTGATTTTGACGGAGCCAAAAACATTCAGTACTTC. Protein: CAISDFDGAKNIQYF. The chain couples TRBV10-3 to TRBJ2-4; no firm D call. The CDR3 is 15 amino acids. CDR1 and CDR2 from the germline V gene are ENHRY and SYGVKD. Trimming removed 3 bases from V and 0 bases from J, with 9 bases in between.

This clonotype was observed a few times. The chain recombines TRBV4-3 with TRBJ2-3; D is perhaps TRBD1 (5 bases). Germline CDR1 LGHNA, CDR2 YSLEER. The CDR3 has 15 amino acids. The V gene lost 0 bases and the J gene lost 4 bases, with 11 bases spanning the gap. The DNA for the CDR3 is TGCGCCAGCAGCCAAGATGCAGGGATGGCAGATACGCAGTATTTT. This codes for CASSQDAGMADTQYF.

This clonotype was detected many times. The gene calls are TRBV12-3 or TRBV12-4 and TRBJ2-1; no definite D call. The CDR3 has 14 amino acids. V dropped 6 bases and J dropped 5 bases, with 14 bases sitting between them. In DNA, the CDR3 is TGTGCCAGCAGCCAGGTAGTCCAGGACAATGAGCAGTTCTTC. Amino acid sequence: CASSQVVQDNEQFF.

The genes are TRBV10-3 and TRBJ1-1; weak D call: TRBD1 (5 bases). Germline V gives CDR1 ENHRY, CDR2 SYGVKD. The CDR3 runs to 16 residues. Trimming removed 0 bases at V and 4 bases at J, with 15 bases between. The CDR3 DNA follows: TGTGCCATCAGTGAGTCGGTTGGGGGAGGCTCCACTGAAGCTTTCTTT. It encodes CAISESVGGGSTEAFF.

This clonotype has more than one count but fewer than ten. This sequence joins TRBV9 and TRBJ2-1; weak D call: TRBD1 (5 bases). The CDR3 spans 15 residues. The germline V gene has CDR1 SGDLS and CDR2 YYNGEE. Trimming removed 0 bases at V and 2 bases at J, with 9 bases between. This CDR3 is CASSVEQETYNEQFF. CDR3 bases: TGTGCCAGCAGCGTAGAACAGGAGACCTACAATGAGCAGTTCTTC.

V gene TRBV28 combines with J gene TRBJ1-2, with TRBD1 matching 7 bases. This CDR3 has 15 amino acids. Trimming removed 3 bases from V and 1 base from J; junction bases left unmatched: 5. Per the germline V gene, CDR1 is MDHEN and CDR2 is SYDVKM. The CDR3 here is CASSLGTESNYGYTF. For the CDR3, the DNA is TGTGCCAGCAGTTTGGGGACAGAGAGTAACTATGGCTACACCTTC.

CDR3 nucleotide sequence: TGTGCCAGCAGCTCCCCGGGGCACAATGAGCAGTTCTTC. This gives the protein CASSSPGHNEQFF. V usage is TRBV7-9 and J usage is TRBJ2-1; D may be TRBD1 or TRBD2 (5 bases each). Germline V gene sequence: CDR1 SEHNR, CDR2 FQNEAQ (reference sequence). This CDR3 has 13 residues. The V gene lost 4 bases and the J gene lost 5 bases, with 9 bases spanning the gap.

The chain recombines TRBV6-5 with TRBJ2-1; the match to TRBD1 covers 12 bases. Germline V lookup: CDR1 MNHEY, CDR2 SVGAGI. The junction had 6 bases not matched to a gene; V was cut back by 2 bases and J by 7 bases. The CDR3 runs 16 residues. The CDR3 here is CASSYPGTGGFNEQFF. In nucleotides, the CDR3 is TGTGCCAGCAGTTACCCCGGGACAGGGGGCTTTAATGAGCAGTTCTTC.

The chain joins TRBV25-1 to TRBJ2-7, with 7 bases aligning to TRBD1. The CDR3 loop spans 14 amino acids. Germline CDR1 is MGHDK and CDR2 is SYGVNS. With V trimmed by 6 bases and J by 2 bases, 7 bases remained unmatched. The CDR3 loop is CASSVDRVPYEQYF. The DNA for the CDR3 is TGTGCCAGCAGCGTTGACAGGGTCCCCTACGAGCAGTACTTC.

The chain couples TRBV7-9 to TRBJ2-3; D remains ambiguous. The germline V gene encodes CDR1 SEHNR and CDR2 FQNEAQ (reference sequence). The CDR3 totals 12 residues. The V gene lost 6 bases and the J gene lost 3 bases, with 7 bases spanning the gap. CDR3 sequence: CASRWQTDTQYF. Here the CDR3 DNA reads TGTGCCAGCAGATGGCAAACAGATACGCAGTATTTT. The full variable domain, with the rest looked up from reference TRBV7-9 and TRBJ2-3, is DTGVSQNPRHKITKRGQNVTFRCDPISEHNRLYWYRQTLGQGPEFLTYFQNEAQLEKSRLLSDRFSAERPKGSFSTLEIQRTEQGDSAMYLCASRWQTDTQYFGPGTRLTVL.

The chain carries TRBV29-1 and TRBJ2-1; 10 bases agree with TRBD1. The CDR3 consists of 14 residues. The germline V gene has CDR1 SQVTM and CDR2 ANQGSEA. The junction had 5 bases not matched to a gene; V was cut back by 6 bases and J by 3 bases. This chain's CDR3 is CSVSGTGVYNEQFF. The CDR3 nucleotides are TGCAGCGTCTCCGGGACAGGGGTCTACAATGAGCAGTTCTTC.

V is TRBV18 and J is TRBJ2-7, with D uncertain. Germline-derived CDR1 and CDR2 are KGHSH and LQKENI. V lost 3 bases to trimming and J lost 1 base, with 10 bases between them. This CDR3 region has 14 residues. This CDR3 reads CASSPDARSYEQYV. As DNA, the CDR3 is TGTGCCAGCTCACCGGACGCTAGGTCCTACGAGCAGTACGTC.

The chain has TRBV27 and TRBJ1-1; a possible D gene is TRBD1 (5 bases). This CDR3 comprises 14 residues. Trimming took off 8 bases at V and 3 bases at J, with 16 bases between the two ends. Germline loops: CDR1 MNHEY, CDR2 SMNVEV (reference sequence). The CDR3 DNA reads TGTGCCAGCCTTGCCCAGGGAGCCTACACTGAAGCTTTCTTT. It specifies CASLAQGAYTEAFF.

Only a few counts were recorded for this clonotype. The chain combines TRBV20-1 with TRBJ2-3; TRBD1 or TRBD2 may be the D gene (6 bases each). V gave up 3 bases and J gave up 4 bases, with 11 bases separating them. The germline gives CDR1 DFQATT, CDR2 SNEGSKA (reference sequence). This CDR3 has 13 amino acids. The CDR3 here is CSARWGAPDTQYF. DNA for the CDR3: TGCAGTGCTAGGTGGGGGGCCCCAGATACGCAGTATTTT.

In this sample, this clonotype turned up many times. This rearrangement joins TRBV6-5 to TRBJ2-1; 14 nucleotides align to TRBD2. The J segment lost 9 bases and the V segment lost 4 bases, leaving 5 bases of the junction unmatched. CDR1 is MNHEY and CDR2 is SVGAGI in the germline V gene. There are 15 residues in the CDR3. The chain's CDR3 is CASSWGTSGGVEQFF. Written as DNA, the CDR3 is TGTGCCAGCAGTTGGGGGACTAGCGGGGGTGTTGAGCAGTTCTTC.

The sample holds a few counts of this clonotype. This chain connects TRBV7-3 to TRBJ2-1; TRBD1 aligns across 7 bases. Per the germline V gene, CDR1 is SGHTA and CDR2 is FQGTGA. V dropped 3 bases and J dropped 5; count of bases not matched to a gene: 10. CDR3 length: 16 amino acids. CDR3 DNA sequence: TGTGCCAGCAGCTTCATGCCGGGACAGCACAACAATGAGCAGTTCTTC. It codes for CASSFMPGQHNNEQFF.

This rearrangement joins TRBV7-2 to TRBJ2-1; D gene uncertain. Germline V gene lookup returns CDR1 SGHTA and CDR2 FQGNSA. Trimming took off 4 bases at V and 4 bases at J, with 14 bases between the two ends. CDR3 length equals 15 residues. Written as DNA, the CDR3 is TGTGCCAGCAGCTCCCGCAGGTCCCTATACAATGAGCAGTTCTTC. Its protein is CASSSRRSLYNEQFF.

CDR3 region: CATSDLPGEVSYNEQFF. In DNA, the CDR3 is TGTGCCACCAGTGATTTGCCCGGGGAGGTGTCCTACAATGAGCAGTTCTTC. The genes are TRBV24-1 and TRBJ2-1; the D gene is possibly TRBD2 (6 bases). The CDR3 length is 17 residues. Per germline, CDR1 KGHDR and CDR2 SFDVKD. Between the trimmed V and J ends, which lost 0 bases and 1 base, there was a span of 12 bases.